A selection of T cell receptor beta chains follows, all from one sample in a study of spatial heterogeneity in lung cancer. TCRdb called the 5' RACE reads again in MiXCR, with one record for every CDR3 protein. Of approximately 25,000 distinct CDR3 sequences listed, 6.5% to 8% are singletons. Material: PBMCs, obtained at surgery. The receptors stem from a male donor with early-stage non-small cell lung cancer. CDR3s include the opening cysteine and the closing phenylalanine or tryptophan. D genes are given only for firm matches. Rows may omit the clone size; those that give it use once, few, many or a size class.

TRBJ2-3	.	TRBD2	TRBV27	CASSGRTSGRIRSTDTQYF	TGTGCCAGCAGTGGGCGGACTAGCGGGAGAATCCGCAGCACAGATACGCAGTATTTT
TRBJ2-1	.	TRBD2	TRBV12-3/TRBV12-4	CASSPVLAGGYNEQFF	TGTGCCAGCAGCCCCGTCCTAGCGGGAGGTTACAATGAGCAGTTCTTC
TRBJ1-5	many	.	TRBV2	CASREGQSFQPQHF	TGTGCCAGCAGAGAGGGGCAGTCGTTTCAGCCCCAGCATTTT
TRBJ2-1	many	.	TRBV20-1	CSATGSSSAEQFF	TGCAGTGCTACTGGGTCTAGCTCGGCTGAGCAGTTCTTC
TRBJ2-3	medium-sized	TRBD2	TRBV10-3	CAAGGSTDTQYF	TGTGCCGCGGGGGGGAGCACAGATACGCAGTATTTT
TRBJ2-2	few	TRBD1	TRBV6-5	CASSSDRGRAGELFF	TGTGCCAGCAGTTCGGACAGGGGGCGAGCCGGGGAGCTGTTTTTT
TRBJ2-5	many	.	TRBV27	CASSLGRKETQYF	TGTGCCAGCAGTTTAGGCAGAAAAGAGACCCAGTACTTC
TRBJ2-7	many	.	TRBV28	CASSRQGGTREQYF	TGTGCCAGCAGCCGCCAGGGAGGGACACGGGAGCAGTACTTC
TRBJ2-5	many	.	TRBV29-1	CSVSGGPRETQYF	TGCAGCGTCTCCGGCGGGCCTCGGGAGACCCAGTACTTC
TRBJ2-3	.	.	TRBV20-1	CSANTPGQESTDTQYF	TGCAGTGCTAACACCCCCGGCCAAGAGTCCACAGATACGCAGTATTTT
TRBJ2-5	many	.	TRBV2	CASSSYIPPRETQYF	TGTGCCAGCAGTTCCTATATACCCCCTCGAGAGACCCAGTACTTC
TRBJ1-2	many	TRBD1	TRBV6-5	CATVQDRGLNYGYTF	TGTGCCACCGTACAAGACAGGGGGCTTAACTATGGCTACACCTTC
TRBJ1-2	few	.	TRBV6-2/TRBV6-3	CASRLRQFGYTF	TGTGCCAGCAGGCTAAGGCAGTTTGGCTACACCTTC
TRBJ1-1	many	.	TRBV9	CASSVDRADGGAFF	TGTGCCAGCAGCGTAGATCGGGCGGACGGGGGAGCTTTCTTT
TRBJ1-5	few	.	TRBV20-1	CSASRGLGNQPQHF	TGCAGTGCTAGCAGAGGACTCGGCAATCAGCCCCAGCATTTT
TRBJ1-2	few	.	TRBV13	CASSSPGQIANYGYTF	TGTGCCAGCAGCTCTCCCGGACAGATTGCAAACTATGGCTACACCTTC
TRBJ2-1	.	.	TRBV20-1	CSARPLSGTASYNEQFF	TGCAGTGCTAGACCCTTAAGTGGGACTGCCTCCTACAATGAGCAGTTCTTC
TRBJ2-1	many	.	TRBV9	CASSEITDSYNEQFF	TGTGCCAGCAGCGAAATTACAGACTCTTACAATGAGCAGTTCTTC
TRBJ2-1	many	.	TRBV20-1	CSARGRRGISYNEQFF	TGCAGTGCTAGAGGGCGTCGGGGGATCTCCTACAATGAGCAGTTCTTC
TRBJ2-5	many	TRBD2	TRBV12-3/TRBV12-4	CASTSLGGRVIQTQYF	TGTGCCAGCACCTCTCTTGGCGGGAGGGTTATACAGACCCAGTACTTC
TRBJ2-2	many	TRBD2	TRBV2	CASSIRTSGATGELFF	TGTGCCAGCAGTATTAGGACTAGCGGAGCGACCGGGGAGCTGTTTTTT
TRBJ1-6	many	.	TRBV28	CASSFMSSYNSPLHF	TGTGCCAGCAGTTTTATGAGCTCCTATAATTCACCCCTCCACTTT
TRBJ1-2	medium-sized	.	TRBV5-1	CASSSSQGYGYTF	TGCGCCAGCAGCTCGAGCCAGGGGTATGGCTACACCTTC
TRBJ2-2	.	.	TRBV6-5	CASSYPRSGELFF	TGTGCCAGCAGTTACCCTCGGAGCGGGGAGCTGTTTTTT
TRBJ2-3	.	TRBD1	TRBV20-1	CSARIVGQSTDTQYF	TGCAGTGCTAGAATTGTGGGACAGAGCACAGATACGCAGTATTTT